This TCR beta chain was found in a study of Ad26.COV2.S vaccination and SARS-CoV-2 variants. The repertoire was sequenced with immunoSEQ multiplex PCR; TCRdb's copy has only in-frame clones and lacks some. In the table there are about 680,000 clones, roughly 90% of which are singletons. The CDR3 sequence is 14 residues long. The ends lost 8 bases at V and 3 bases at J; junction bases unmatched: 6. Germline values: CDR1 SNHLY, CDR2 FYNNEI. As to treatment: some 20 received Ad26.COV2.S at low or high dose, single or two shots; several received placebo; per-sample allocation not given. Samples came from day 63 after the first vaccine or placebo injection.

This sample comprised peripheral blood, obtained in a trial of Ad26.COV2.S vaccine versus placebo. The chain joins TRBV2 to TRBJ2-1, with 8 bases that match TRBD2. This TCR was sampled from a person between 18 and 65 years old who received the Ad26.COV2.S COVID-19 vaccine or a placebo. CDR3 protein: CASSGTRSYNEQFF. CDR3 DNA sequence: TGTGCCAGCTCCGGGACTAGAAGCTACAATGAGCAGTTCTTC.